Listed here are 16 T cell receptor beta chains from one sample, sequenced in a study of beta chain features in type 1 diabetes. Study-wide points: All four CD4+ subsets of Type 1 diabetes patients contained TCRB CDR3s that were moderately but significantly shorter.

Expressed TCRB transcripts were sequenced because the isolated RNA had all been reverse transcribed beforehand. The repertoire was sequenced with immunoSEQ multiplex PCR; TCRdb's copy has only in-frame clones and lacks some. The data show around 250,000 clones, roughly 20% seen once. These receptors have no known antigen. What was sequenced was naive CD4+ T cells from blood. These TCRs come from a woman in her thirties or forties with type 1 diabetes.

This clone showed up just a few times. The chain recombines TRBV11-3 with TRBJ2-3, with a weak D call TRBD2 (6 bases). The CDR3 loop spans 12 amino acids. CDR1 SGHNT and CDR2 YENEEA come from the germline V gene. V dropped 1 base and J dropped 13 bases, with 12 bases sitting between them. The CDR3 region has the DNA TGTGCCAGCAGCTTAGGCCGGGAGCCCGAGTATTTT. Its protein product is CASSLGREPEYF.

A few counts support this clone. For the CDR3, the DNA is TGCGCCAGCAGCCTCGGGACAGGGGAAGGCTACACCTTC. Protein sequence: CASSLGTGEGYTF. The V call is TRBV4-1, the J call TRBJ1-2, with TRBD1 matching over 10 bases. The CDR3 is 13 residues long. The junction had 4 bases not matched to a gene; V was cut back by 4 bases and J by 8 bases. Germline values: CDR1 MGHRA, CDR2 YSYEKL.

This sequence joins TRBV27 and TRBJ1-1; D gene unclear. Germline values: CDR1 MNHEY, CDR2 SMNVEV (reference sequence). Trimming stripped 8 bases from V and 4 bases from J, with 14 bases between. The CDR3 is 13 amino acids. CDR3 in amino acids: CASQTPSGTEAFF. The CDR3 DNA sequence: TGTGCCAGCCAGACCCCATCGGGCACTGAAGCTTTCTTT.

There are a few counts of this clone. This rearrangement joins TRBV9 to TRBJ2-6, with D possibly being TRBD2 (5 bases). CDR1 and CDR2 from the germline V gene are SGDLS and YYNGEE. The length of the CDR3 is 14 residues. Trimming stripped 0 bases from V and 4 bases from J, with 5 bases between. CDR3 in amino acids: CASSVAGGANVLTF. Written as DNA, the CDR3 is TGTGCCAGCAGCGTAGCGGGAGGGGCCAACGTCCTGACTTTC. Complete variable domain (other parts from reference TRBV9 and TRBJ2-6): DSGVTQTPKHLITATGQRVTLRCSPRSGDLSVYWYQQSLDQGLQFLIQYYNGEERAKGNILERFSAQQFPDLHSELNLSSLELGDSALYFCASSVAGGANVLTFGAGSRLTVL.

This clone turned up a few times. CDR3 in DNA: TGTGCCAGCAGCTCCCTCGGGGTTCAAGAGACCCAGTACTTC. It is translated as CASSSLGVQETQYF. The V and J genes are TRBV7-2 and TRBJ2-5, with D tentatively TRBD2 (5 bases). Germline-derived CDR1 and CDR2 are SGHTA and FQGNSA. This CDR3 comprises 14 residues. Trimming removed 4 bases from V and 2 bases from J, with 11 bases in between.

This clone has a handful of counts. The chain combines TRBV29-1 with TRBJ1-2; TRBD1 might be the D (5 bases). The V and J ends lost 1 base and 1 base respectively, with 7 bases between them. The germline gives CDR1 SQVTM, CDR2 ANQGSEA. The CDR3 totals 13 residues. The CDR3 nucleotides are TGCAGCGTTGAAGGCCAGGGTAACTATGGCTACACCTTC. Translating gives CSVEGQGNYGYTF.

The sample holds a few counts of this clone. The rearrangement uses TRBV6-5 and TRBJ2-1; 8 nucleotides agree with TRBD2. Germline CDR1 MNHEY, CDR2 SVGAGI. V gave up 6 bases and J gave up 2 bases; unmatched junction bases: 6. The CDR3 totals 15 residues. CDR3 DNA: TGTGCCAGCAGGCCTAGCGGGCCCACCTACAATGAGCAGTTCTTC. Encoded protein: CASRPSGPTYNEQFF.

The chain couples TRBV30 to TRBJ2-5; tentative D call: TRBD1 (6 bases). CDR3 length equals 13 residues. V gave up 0 bases and J gave up 5 bases, with 10 bases separating them. Germline CDR1 is GTSNPN and CDR2 is SVGIG (reference sequence). The chain's CDR3 is CAWSVQGWETQYF. DNA of the CDR3: TGTGCCTGGAGTGTACAGGGTTGGGAGACCCAGTACTTC.

This clone came up a few times. The V call is TRBV7-2, the J call TRBJ2-7; D is ambiguous. This CDR3 is 14 amino acids long. CDR1 is SGHTA, CDR2 FQGNSA, per germline. The germline V and J ends were trimmed by 2 bases and 2 bases, with 10 bases remaining between them. DNA of the CDR3: TGTGCCAGCAGCTTATTGCTCCTAGCCTACGAGCAGTACTTC. As protein: CASSLLLLAYEQYF.

The rearrangement joins TRBV13 to TRBJ1-1, with a tentative D call TRBD1 (6 bases). V was clipped by 5 bases and J by 2 bases, with 12 bases between them. The CDR3 extends over 14 amino acids. Germline CDR1 reads PRHDT; CDR2 reads FYEKMQ (reference sequence). The CDR3 sequence is CASSRGGRNTEAFF. CDR3 sequence (DNA): TGTGCCAGCAGCCGAGGGGGAAGAAACACTGAAGCTTTCTTT.

J is TRBJ2-1 and V is TRBV4-2, with 12 bases that match TRBD2. Germline V gene data show CDR1 as LGHNA and CDR2 as YNFKEQ. The CDR3 length is 17 residues. J was trimmed by 10 bases and V by 0 bases; bases with no gene match: 10. CDR3 amino acids: CASSQDRGTSGWIEQFF. CDR3 coding DNA: TGTGCCAGCAGCCAAGATCGAGGGACTAGCGGGTGGATAGAGCAGTTCTTC.

The chain employs TRBV11-3 and TRBJ2-7; TRBD2 matches 9 bases. The V segment lost 6 bases and the J segment 3 bases; nucleotides outside the gene matches: 12. The CDR3 consists of 16 residues. Germline V gene sequence: CDR1 SGHNT, CDR2 YENEEA. This chain's CDR3 is CASSRSFSGGVYEQYF. The CDR3 DNA reads as TGTGCCAGCAGTCGCTCATTTAGCGGGGGAGTCTACGAGCAGTACTTC. Filled out from reference TRBV11-3 and TRBJ2-7, the complete variable domain reads EAGVVQSPRYKIIEKKQPVAFWCNPISGHNTLYWYLQNLGQGPELLIRYENEEAVDDSQLPKDRFSAERLKGVDSTLKIQPAELGDSAVYLCASSRSFSGGVYEQYFGPGTRLTVT.

This clone was seen a handful of times. J is TRBJ2-7 and V is TRBV28; 7 bases line up with TRBD1. Germline values: CDR1 MDHEN, CDR2 SYDVKM. The CDR3 has 14 amino acids. The V gene end was trimmed by 2 bases and the J gene end by 5 bases; junction bases not matched to a gene: 6. CDR3 in amino acids: CASSLAQGVNEQYF. The CDR3 coding sequence is TGTGCCAGCAGTTTAGCTCAGGGGGTGAACGAGCAGTACTTC.

The chain couples TRBV25-1 to TRBJ2-7; 9 nucleotides line up with TRBD1. The CDR3 extends over 15 amino acids. Germline V gene lookup returns CDR1 MGHDK and CDR2 SYGVNS. Losses at the gene ends were 5 bases for V and 5 bases for J; bases not matched to a gene: 10. CDR3 in amino acids: CASSNGQGRIDEQYF. The CDR3 coding sequence is TGTGCCAGCAGTAATGGACAGGGGAGGATCGACGAGCAGTACTTC.

The chain joins TRBV28 to TRBJ2-7, with D perhaps matching TRBD1 (6 bases). The V end lost 7 bases, the J end lost 0 bases, and 13 bases lay between the germline ends. CDR1 and CDR2 (germline): MDHEN, SYDVKM. This CDR3 region has 14 residues. CDR3 amino acids: CASNGQYFSYEQYF. CDR3 nucleotide sequence: TGTGCCAGCAATGGACAGTATTTCTCCTACGAGCAGTACTTC.

A few counts support this clone. The V call is TRBV28, the J call TRBJ1-1; TRBD1 aligns across 8 bases. The CDR3 is made up of 14 amino acids. V lost 5 bases and J lost 4; bases outside the gene matches: 6. Germline-derived CDR1 and CDR2 are MDHEN and SYDVKM. CDR3 in amino acids: CASSEDRVRTEAFF. The CDR3 nucleotides are TGTGCCAGCAGTGAGGACAGGGTTCGCACTGAAGCTTTCTTT.